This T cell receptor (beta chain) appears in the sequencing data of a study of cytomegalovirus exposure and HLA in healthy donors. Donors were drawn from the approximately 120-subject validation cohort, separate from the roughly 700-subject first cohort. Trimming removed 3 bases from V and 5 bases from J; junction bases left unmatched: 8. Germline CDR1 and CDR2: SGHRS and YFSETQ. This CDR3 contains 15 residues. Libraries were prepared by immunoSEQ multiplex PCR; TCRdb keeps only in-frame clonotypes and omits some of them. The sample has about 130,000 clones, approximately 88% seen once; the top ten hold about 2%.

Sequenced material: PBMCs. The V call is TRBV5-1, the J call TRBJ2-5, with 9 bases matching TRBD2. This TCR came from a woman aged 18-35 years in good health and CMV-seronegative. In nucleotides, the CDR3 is TGCGCCAGCAGCTCCAGTAGCGGGAGATCGGAGACCCAGTACTTC. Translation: CASSSSSGRSETQYF.